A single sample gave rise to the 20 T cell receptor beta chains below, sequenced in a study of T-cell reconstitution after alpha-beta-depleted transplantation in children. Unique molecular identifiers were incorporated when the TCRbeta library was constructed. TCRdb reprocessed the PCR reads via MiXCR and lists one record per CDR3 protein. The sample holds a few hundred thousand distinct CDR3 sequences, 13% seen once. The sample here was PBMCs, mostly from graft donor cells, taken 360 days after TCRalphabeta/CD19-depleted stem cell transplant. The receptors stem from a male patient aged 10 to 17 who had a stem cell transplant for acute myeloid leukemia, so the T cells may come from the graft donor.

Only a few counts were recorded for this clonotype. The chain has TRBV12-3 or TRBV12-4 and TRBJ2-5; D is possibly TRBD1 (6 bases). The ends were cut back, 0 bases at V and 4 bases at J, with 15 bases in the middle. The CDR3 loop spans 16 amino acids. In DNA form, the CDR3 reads TGTGCCAGCAGTTTAGCGGGGGCGTTAGTAGGAGAGACCCAGTACTTC. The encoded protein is CASSLAGALVGETQYF.

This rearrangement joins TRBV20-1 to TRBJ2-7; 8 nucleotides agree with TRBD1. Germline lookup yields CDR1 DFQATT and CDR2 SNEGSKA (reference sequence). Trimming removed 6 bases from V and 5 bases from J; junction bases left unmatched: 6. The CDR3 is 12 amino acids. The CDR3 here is CSARRTGNEQYF. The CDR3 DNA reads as TGCAGTGCCCGGCGGACAGGGAACGAGCAGTACTTC.

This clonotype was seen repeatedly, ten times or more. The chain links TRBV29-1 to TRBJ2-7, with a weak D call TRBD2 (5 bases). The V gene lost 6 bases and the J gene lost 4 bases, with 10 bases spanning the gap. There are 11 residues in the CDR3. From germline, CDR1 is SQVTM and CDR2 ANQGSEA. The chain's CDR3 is CSVPSGYEQYF. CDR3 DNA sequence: TGCAGCGTACCCTCGGGATACGAGCAGTACTTC.

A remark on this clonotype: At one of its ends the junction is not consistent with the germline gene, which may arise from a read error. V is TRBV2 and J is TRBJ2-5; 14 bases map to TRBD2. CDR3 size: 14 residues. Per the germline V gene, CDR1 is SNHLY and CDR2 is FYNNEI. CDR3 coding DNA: TGTGCCAGCAATCCCCGGGGGACTAGCGGGAGTCCGGACTTC. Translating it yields CASNPRGTSGSPDF.

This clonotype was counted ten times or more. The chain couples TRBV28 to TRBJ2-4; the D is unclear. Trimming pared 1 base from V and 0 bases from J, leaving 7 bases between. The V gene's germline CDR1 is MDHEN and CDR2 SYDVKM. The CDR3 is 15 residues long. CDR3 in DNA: TGTGCCAGCAGTTTATTTGGAATAGCCAAAAACATTCAGTACTTC. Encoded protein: CASSLFGIAKNIQYF.

The chain's CDR3 is CASSFRVPGLAGSYNEQFF. Here the CDR3 DNA reads TGTGCCAGCAGCTTTCGGGTACCTGGGCTAGCGGGGTCCTACAATGAGCAGTTCTTC. The chain combines TRBV11-2 with TRBJ2-1; 9 bases are a match to TRBD2. With V trimmed by 3 bases and J by 1 base, 13 bases remained unmatched. Germline CDR1 SGHAT, CDR2 FQNNGV. The CDR3 is 19 residues long.

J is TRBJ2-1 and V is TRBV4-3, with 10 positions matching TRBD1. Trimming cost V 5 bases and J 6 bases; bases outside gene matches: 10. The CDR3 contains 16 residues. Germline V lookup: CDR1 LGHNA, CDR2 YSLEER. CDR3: CASSNRQGAVGNEQFF. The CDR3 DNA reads TGCGCCAGCAGCAATAGACAGGGGGCGGTTGGCAATGAGCAGTTCTTC.

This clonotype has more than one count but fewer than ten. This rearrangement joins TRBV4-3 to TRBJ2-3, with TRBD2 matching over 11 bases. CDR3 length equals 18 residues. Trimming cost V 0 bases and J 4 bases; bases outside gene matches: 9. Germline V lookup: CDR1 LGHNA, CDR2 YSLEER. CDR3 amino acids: CASSQETSGNQRADTQYF. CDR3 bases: TGCGCCAGCAGCCAAGAGACTAGCGGGAACCAACGGGCAGATACGCAGTATTTT.

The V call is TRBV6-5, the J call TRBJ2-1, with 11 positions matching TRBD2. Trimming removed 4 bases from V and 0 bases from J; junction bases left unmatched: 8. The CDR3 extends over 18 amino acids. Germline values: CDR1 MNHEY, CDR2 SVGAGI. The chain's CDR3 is CASSSPGLAASSYNEQFF. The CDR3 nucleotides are TGTGCCAGCAGTTCCCCGGGACTAGCGGCCTCCTCCTACAATGAGCAGTTCTTC.

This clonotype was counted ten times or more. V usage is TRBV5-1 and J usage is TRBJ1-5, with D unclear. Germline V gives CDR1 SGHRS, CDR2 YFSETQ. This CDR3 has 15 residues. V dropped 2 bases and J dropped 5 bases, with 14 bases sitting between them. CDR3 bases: TGCGCCAGCAGCTTCTTTGGTGCTCGGGATCAGCCCCAGCATTTT. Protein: CASSFFGARDQPQHF.

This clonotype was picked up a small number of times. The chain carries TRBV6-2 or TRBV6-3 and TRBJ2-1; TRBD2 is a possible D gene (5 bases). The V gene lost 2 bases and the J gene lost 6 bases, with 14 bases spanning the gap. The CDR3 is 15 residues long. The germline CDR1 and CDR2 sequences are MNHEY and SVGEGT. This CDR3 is CASSYSRDWGNEQFF. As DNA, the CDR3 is TGTGCCAGCAGTTACAGCCGGGATTGGGGCAATGAGCAGTTCTTC.

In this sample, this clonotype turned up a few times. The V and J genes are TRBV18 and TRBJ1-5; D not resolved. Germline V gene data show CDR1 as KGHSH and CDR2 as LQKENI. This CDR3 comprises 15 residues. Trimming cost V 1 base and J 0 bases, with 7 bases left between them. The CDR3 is CASSPQGFSNQPQHF. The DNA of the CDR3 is TGTGCCAGCTCACCACAGGGCTTTAGCAATCAGCCCCAGCATTTT.

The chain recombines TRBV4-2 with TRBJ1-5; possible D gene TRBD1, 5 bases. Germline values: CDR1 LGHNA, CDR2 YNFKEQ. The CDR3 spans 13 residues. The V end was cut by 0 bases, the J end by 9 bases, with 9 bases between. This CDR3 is CASSQDGGGPQHF. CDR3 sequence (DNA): TGTGCCAGCAGCCAAGATGGGGGGGGGCCCCAGCATTTT.

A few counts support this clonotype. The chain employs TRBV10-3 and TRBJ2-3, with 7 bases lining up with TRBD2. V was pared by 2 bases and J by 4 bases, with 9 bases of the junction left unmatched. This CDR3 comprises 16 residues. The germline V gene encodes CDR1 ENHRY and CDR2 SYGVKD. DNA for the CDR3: TGTGCCATCAGTGAGCCGGGGGGTTTGATTGCAGATACGCAGTATTTT. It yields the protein CAISEPGGLIADTQYF.

The CDR3: CASTQGEGPDTQYF. The CDR3 nucleotides are TGTGCCAGCACCCAGGGGGAGGGACCAGATACGCAGTATTTT. The chain joins TRBV12-3 or TRBV12-4 to TRBJ2-3; D assignment may be TRBD1 or TRBD2 (7 bases each). The CDR3 is made up of 14 amino acids. V lost 7 bases and J 4 bases, leaving 15 bases between the germline ends.

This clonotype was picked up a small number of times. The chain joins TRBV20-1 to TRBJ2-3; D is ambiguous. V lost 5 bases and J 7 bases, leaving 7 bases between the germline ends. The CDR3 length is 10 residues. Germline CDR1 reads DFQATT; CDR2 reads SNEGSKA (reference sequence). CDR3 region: CSAPLYTQYF. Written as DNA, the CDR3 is TGCAGTGCTCCCCTCTATACGCAGTATTTT.

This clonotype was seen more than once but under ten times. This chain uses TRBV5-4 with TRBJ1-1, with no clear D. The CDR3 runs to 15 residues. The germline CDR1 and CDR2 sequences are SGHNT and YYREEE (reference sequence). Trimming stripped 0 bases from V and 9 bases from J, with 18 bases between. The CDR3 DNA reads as TGTGCCAGCAGCTTGGTCGGGAGGGCCGCATTACAAGCTTTCTTT. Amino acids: CASSLVGRAALQAFF.

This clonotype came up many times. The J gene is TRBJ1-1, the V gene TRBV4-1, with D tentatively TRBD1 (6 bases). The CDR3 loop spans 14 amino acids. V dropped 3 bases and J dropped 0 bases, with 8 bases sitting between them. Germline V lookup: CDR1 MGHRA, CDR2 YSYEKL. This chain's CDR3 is CASSQGALNTEAFF. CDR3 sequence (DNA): TGCGCCAGCAGCCAGGGGGCCTTGAACACTGAAGCTTTCTTT.

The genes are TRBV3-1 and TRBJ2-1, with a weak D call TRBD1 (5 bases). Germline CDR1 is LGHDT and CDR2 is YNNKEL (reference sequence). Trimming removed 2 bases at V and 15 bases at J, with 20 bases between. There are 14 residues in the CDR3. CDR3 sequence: CASSQRGPGWGRFF. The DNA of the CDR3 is TGTGCCAGCAGCCAAAGGGGCCCCGGGTGGGGTAGGTTCTTC.

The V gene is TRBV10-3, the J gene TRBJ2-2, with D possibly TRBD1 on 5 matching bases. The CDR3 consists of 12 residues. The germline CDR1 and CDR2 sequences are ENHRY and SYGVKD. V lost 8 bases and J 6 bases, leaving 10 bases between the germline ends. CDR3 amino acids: CAIEDSSGELFF. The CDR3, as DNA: TGTGCCATCGAAGACAGCTCCGGGGAGCTGTTTTTT.